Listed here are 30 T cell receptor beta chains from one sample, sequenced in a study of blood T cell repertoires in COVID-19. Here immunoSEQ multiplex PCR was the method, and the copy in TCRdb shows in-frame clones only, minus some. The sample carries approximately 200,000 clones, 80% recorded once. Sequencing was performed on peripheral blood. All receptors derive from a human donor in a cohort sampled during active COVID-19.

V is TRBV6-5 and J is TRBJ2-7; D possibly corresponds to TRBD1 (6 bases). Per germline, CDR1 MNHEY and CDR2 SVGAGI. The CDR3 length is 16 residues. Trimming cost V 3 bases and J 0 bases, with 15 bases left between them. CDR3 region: CASSYRSGHSSYEQYF. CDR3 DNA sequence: TGTGCCAGCAGTTATAGGTCGGGACATAGCTCCTACGAGCAGTACTTC.

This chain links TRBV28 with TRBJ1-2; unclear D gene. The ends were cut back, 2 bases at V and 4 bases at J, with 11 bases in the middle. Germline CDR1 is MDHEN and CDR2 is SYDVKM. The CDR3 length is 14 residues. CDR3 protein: CASSLGGRPYGYTF. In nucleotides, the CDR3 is TGTGCCAGCAGTTTAGGCGGTAGGCCCTATGGCTACACCTTC.

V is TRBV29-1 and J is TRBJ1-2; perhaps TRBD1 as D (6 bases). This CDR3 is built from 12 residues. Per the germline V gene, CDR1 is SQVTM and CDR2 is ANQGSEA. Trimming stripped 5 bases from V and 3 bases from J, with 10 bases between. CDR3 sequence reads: CSVPQGDYGYTF. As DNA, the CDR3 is TGCAGCGTTCCACAGGGTGACTATGGCTACACCTTC.

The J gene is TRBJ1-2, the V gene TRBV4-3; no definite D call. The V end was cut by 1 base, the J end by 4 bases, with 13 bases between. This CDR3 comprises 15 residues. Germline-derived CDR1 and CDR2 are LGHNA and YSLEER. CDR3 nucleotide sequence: TGCGCCAGCAGCCAAGTTTCCGCAACTGTCTATGGCTACACCTTC. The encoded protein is CASSQVSATVYGYTF.

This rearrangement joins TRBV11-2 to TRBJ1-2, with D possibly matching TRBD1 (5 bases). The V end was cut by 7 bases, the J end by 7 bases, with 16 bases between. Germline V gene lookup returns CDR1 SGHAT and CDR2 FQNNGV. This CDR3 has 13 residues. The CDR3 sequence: CASTLRGGGGYTF. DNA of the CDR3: TGTGCCAGCACCCTGAGGGGCGGGGGTGGCTACACCTTC.

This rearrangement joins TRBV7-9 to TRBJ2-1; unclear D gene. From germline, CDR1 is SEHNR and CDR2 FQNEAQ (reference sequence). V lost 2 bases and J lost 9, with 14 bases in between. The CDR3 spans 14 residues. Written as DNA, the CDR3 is TGTGCCAGCAGCTTACAAGCTCTTGCGGCTGAGCAGTTCTTC. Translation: CASSLQALAAEQFF.

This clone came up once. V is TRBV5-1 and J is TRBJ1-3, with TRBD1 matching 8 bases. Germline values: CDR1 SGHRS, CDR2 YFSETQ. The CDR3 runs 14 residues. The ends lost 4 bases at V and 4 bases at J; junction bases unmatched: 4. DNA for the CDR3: TGCGCCAGCAGCCCGGGACAGGCCGGAAACACCATATATTTT. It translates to CASSPGQAGNTIYF.

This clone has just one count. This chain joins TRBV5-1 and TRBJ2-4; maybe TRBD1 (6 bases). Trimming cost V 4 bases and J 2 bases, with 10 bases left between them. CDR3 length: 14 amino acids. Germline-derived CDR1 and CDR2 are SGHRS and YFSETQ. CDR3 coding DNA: TGCGCCAGCAGCCCGGGACACTCCAAAAACATTCAGTACTTC. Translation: CASSPGHSKNIQYF.

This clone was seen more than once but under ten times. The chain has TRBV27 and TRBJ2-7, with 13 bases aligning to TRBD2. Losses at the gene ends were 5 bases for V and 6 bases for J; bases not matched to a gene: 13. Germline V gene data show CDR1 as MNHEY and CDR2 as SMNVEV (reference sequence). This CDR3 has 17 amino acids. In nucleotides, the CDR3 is TGTGCCAGCAGTAACTCGGGACTAGCGGGAAGTCTGCCCGAGCAGTACTTC. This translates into CASSNSGLAGSLPEQYF.

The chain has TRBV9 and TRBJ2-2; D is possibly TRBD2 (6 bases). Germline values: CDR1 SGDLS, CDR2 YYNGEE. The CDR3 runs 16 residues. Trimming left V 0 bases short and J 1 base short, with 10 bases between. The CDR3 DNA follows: TGTGCCAGCAGCGTAGTTACTAGCTTGAACACCGGGGAGCTGTTTTTT. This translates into CASSVVTSLNTGELFF.

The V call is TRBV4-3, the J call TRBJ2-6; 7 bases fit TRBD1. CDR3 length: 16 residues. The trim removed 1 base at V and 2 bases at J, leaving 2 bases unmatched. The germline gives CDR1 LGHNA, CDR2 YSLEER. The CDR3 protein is CASSQGGTAGANVLTF. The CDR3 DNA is TGCGCCAGCAGCCAAGGGGGGACAGCTGGGGCCAACGTCCTGACTTTC.

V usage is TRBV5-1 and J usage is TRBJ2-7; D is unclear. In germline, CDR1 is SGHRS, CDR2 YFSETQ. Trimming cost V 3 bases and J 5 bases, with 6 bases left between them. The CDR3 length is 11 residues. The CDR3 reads CASSSTDEQYF. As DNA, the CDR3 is TGCGCCAGCAGCTCTACTGACGAGCAGTACTTC.

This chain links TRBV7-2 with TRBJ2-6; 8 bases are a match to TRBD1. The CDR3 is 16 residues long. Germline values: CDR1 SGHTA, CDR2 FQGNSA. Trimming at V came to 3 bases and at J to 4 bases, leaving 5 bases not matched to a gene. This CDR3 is CASSFAGGAGANVLTF. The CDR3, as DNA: TGTGCCAGCAGCTTCGCAGGGGGCGCGGGGGCCAACGTCCTGACTTTC.

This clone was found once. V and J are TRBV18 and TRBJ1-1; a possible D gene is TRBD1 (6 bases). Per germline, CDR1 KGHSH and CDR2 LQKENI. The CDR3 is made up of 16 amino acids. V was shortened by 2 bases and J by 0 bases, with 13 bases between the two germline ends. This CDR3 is CASSPWAGVMNTEAFF. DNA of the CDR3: TGTGCCAGCTCACCATGGGCAGGGGTCATGAACACTGAAGCTTTCTTT.

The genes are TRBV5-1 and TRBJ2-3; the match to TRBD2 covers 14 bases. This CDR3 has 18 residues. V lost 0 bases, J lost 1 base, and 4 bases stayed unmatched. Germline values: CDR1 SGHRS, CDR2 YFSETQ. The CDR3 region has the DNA TGCGCCAGCAGCTTGGGTGGACTAGCGGGAGGAGGCACAGATACGCAGTATTTT. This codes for CASSLGGLAGGGTDTQYF.

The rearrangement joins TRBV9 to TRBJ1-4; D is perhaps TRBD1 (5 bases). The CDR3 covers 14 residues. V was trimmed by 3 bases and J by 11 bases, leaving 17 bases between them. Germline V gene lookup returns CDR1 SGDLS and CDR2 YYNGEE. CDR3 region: CASSEGLITGKLFF. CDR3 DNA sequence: TGTGCCAGCAGCGAGGGACTGATCACCGGGAAACTGTTTTTT. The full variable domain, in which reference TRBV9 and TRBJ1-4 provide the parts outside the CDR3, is DSGVTQTPKHLITATGQRVTLRCSPRSGDLSVYWYQQSLDQGLQFLIQYYNGEERAKGNILERFSAQQFPDLHSELNLSSLELGDSALYFCASSEGLITGKLFFGSGTQLSVL.

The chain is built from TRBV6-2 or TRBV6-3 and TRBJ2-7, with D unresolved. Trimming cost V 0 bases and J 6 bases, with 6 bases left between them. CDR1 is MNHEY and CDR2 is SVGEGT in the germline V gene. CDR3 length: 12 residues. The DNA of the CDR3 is TGTGCCAGCAGTTACTCCTTAGCCGAGCAGTACTTC. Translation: CASSYSLAEQYF.

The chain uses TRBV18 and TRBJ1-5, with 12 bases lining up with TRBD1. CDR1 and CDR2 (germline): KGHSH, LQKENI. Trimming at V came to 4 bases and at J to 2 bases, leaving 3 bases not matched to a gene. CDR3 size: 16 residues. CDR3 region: CASSQGQGAGNQPQHF. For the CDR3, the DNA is TGTGCCAGCTCACAGGGACAGGGGGCAGGCAATCAGCCCCAGCATTTT.

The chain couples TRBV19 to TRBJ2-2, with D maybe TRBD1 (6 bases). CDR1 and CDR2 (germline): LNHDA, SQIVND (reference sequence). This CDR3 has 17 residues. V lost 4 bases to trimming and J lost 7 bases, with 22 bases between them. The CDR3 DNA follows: TGTGCCAGTAGTACCAGCGGCACAGGGAGTTTAAACGGGGAGCTGTTTTTT. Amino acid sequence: CASSTSGTGSLNGELFF.

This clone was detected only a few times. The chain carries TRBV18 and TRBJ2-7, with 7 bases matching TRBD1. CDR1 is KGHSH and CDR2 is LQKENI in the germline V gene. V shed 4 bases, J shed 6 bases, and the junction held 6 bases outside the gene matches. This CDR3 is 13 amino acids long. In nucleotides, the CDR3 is TGTGCCAGCTCACTCTCGGACAGGATCGAGCAGTACTTC. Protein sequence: CASSLSDRIEQYF.

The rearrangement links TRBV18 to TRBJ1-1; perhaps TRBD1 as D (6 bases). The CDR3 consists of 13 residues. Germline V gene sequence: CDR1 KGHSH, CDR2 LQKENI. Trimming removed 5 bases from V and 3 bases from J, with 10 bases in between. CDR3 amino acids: CASSVQGYTEAFF. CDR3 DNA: TGTGCCAGCTCAGTACAGGGTTACACTGAAGCTTTCTTT.

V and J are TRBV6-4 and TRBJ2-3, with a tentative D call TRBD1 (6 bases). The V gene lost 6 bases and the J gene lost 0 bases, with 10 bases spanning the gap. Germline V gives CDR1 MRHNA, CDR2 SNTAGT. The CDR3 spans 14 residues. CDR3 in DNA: TGTGCCAGCAGCCGGACAGCTAGCACAGATACGCAGTATTTT. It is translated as CASSRTASTDTQYF.

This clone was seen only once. The CDR3 DNA reads TGTGCCAGCAGTTTTGGTGGGGAGCTTTGGAGGAATGAGCAGTTCTTC. This gives the protein CASSFGGELWRNEQFF. V and J are TRBV27 and TRBJ2-1, with TRBD2 as a possible D gene (5 bases). Germline loops: CDR1 MNHEY, CDR2 SMNVEV (reference sequence). This CDR3 region has 16 residues. With 3 bases removed from V and 7 bases from J, the gap between germline ends came to 19 bases.

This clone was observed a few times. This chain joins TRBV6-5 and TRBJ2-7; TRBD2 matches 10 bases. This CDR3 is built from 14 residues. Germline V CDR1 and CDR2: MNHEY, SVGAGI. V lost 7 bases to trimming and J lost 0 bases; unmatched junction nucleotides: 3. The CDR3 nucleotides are TGTGCCAGCACCTTAGCGGGAGGCTCCTACGAGCAGTACTTC. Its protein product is CASTLAGGSYEQYF.

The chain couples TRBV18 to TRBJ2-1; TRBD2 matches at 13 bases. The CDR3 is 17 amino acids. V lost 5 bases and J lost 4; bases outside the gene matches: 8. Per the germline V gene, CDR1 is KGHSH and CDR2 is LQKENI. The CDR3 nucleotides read TGTGCCAGCTCATCCGCCCGGACTAGCGGGAGTTACAATGAGCAGTTCTTC. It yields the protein CASSSARTSGSYNEQFF.

The CDR3 coding sequence is TGTGCCAGCAGCTTAGCGGGGGCTCGATCCACCTCCTACGAGCAGTACTTC. It codes for CASSLAGARSTSYEQYF. The rearrangement links TRBV7-6 to TRBJ2-7; tentatively, D is TRBD1 (6 bases). Germline V lookup: CDR1 SGHVS, CDR2 FNYEAQ. The CDR3 is 17 residues long. V was shortened by 0 bases and J by 0 bases, with 15 bases between the two germline ends.

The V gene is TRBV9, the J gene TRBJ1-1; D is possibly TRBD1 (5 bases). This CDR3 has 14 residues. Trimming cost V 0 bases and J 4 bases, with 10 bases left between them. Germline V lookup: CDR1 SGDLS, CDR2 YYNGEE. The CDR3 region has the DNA TGTGCCAGCAGCGTAGAGGGGTCGAGCACTGAAGCTTTCTTT. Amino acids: CASSVEGSSTEAFF.

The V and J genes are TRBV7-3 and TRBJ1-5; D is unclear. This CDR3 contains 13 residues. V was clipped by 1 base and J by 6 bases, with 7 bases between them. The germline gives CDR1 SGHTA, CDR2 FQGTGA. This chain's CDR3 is CASSLNSGQPQHF. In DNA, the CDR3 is TGTGCCAGCAGCTTAAATAGCGGTCAGCCCCAGCATTTT. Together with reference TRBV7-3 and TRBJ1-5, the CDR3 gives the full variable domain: GAGVSQTPSNKVTEKGKYVELRCDPISGHTALYWYRQSLGQGPEFLIYFQGTGAADDSGLPNDRFFAVRPEGSVSTLKIQRTERGDSAVYLCASSLNSGQPQHFGDGTRLSIL.

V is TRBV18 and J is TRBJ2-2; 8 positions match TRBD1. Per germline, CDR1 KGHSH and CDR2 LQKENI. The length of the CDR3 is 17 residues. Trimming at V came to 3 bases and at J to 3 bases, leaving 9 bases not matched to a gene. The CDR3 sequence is CASSPTTGVGDTGELFF. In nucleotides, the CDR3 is TGTGCCAGCTCACCCACGACAGGGGTAGGAGACACCGGGGAGCTGTTTTTT.

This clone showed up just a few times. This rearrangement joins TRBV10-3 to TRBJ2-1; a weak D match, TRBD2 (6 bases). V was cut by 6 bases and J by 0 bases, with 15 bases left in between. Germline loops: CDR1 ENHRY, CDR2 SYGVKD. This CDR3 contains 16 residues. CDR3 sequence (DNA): TGTGCCATCAGCCTGGAGGGCGCCGTCTCCTACAATGAGCAGTTCTTC. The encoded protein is CAISLEGAVSYNEQFF.